These T cell receptor beta chains were read from a single sample in a study of cytomegalovirus exposure and HLA in healthy donors. The repertoire was sequenced with immunoSEQ multiplex PCR; TCRdb's copy has only in-frame clones and lacks some. This sample has around 150,000 clones, with over 65% found just once. What was sequenced was PBMCs. The receptors come from a woman aged 40 to 50 in good health and CMV-seropositive. Both conserved end residues are trimmed from each CDR3. The D gene is left open where the match is weak.

v_call d_call cdr3_aa
TRBV6-5 - ASSYAGTYTTDTQY
TRBV7-2 TRBD2 ASSLEAGATYEQY
TRBV18 - ASSNAGGHGGTEAF
TRBV6-5 - ASSYRETNYGYT
TRBV11-2 TRBD1 ASSLTTSWDSSYEQY
TRBV2 TRBD2 ASSPGRGGAQTQY
TRBV7-2 TRBD2 ASSPTSVYNEQF
TRBV5-4 - ASSSREDGYT
TRBV7-8 TRBD1 ASSLGQGRSGANVLT
TRBV28 TRBD2 ASSQTSGYYNEQF
TRBV7-9 TRBD1 ASSPGIGTGRQPQH